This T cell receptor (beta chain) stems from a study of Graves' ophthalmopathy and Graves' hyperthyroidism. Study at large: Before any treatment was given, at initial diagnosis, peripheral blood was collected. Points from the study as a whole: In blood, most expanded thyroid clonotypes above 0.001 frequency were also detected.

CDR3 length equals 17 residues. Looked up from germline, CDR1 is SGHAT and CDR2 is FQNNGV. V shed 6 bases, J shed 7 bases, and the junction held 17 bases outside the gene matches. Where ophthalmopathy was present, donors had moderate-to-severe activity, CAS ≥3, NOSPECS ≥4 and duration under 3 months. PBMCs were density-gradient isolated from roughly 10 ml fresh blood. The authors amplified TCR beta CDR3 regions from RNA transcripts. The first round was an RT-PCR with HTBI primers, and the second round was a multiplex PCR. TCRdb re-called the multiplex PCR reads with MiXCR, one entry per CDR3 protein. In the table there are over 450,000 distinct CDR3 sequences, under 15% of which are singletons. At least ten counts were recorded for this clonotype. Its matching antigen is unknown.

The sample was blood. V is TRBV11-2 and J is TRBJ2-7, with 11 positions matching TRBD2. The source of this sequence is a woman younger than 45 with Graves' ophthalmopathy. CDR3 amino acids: CASSPTSGSLHRREQYF. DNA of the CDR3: TGTGCCAGCAGTCCAACTAGCGGGAGTCTCCACCGGAGGGAGCAGTACTTC.